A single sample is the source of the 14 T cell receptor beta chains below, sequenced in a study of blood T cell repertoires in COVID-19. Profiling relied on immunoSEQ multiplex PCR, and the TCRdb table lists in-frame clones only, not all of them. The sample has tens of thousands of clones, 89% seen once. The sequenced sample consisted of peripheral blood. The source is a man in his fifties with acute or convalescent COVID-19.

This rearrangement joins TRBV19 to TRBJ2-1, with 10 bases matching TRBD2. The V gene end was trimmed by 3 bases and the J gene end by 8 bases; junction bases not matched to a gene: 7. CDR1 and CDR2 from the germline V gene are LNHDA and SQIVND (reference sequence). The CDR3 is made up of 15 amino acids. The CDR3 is CASSILAGVTDEQFF. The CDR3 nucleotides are TGTGCCAGTAGTATTCTAGCGGGAGTAACCGATGAGCAGTTCTTC.

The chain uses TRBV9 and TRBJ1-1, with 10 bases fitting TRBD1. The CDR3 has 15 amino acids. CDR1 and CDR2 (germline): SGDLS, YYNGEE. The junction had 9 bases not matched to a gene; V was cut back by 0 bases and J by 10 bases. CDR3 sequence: CASSVGEGTGVGAFF. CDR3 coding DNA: TGTGCCAGCAGCGTAGGGGAGGGGACAGGGGTAGGAGCTTTCTTT.

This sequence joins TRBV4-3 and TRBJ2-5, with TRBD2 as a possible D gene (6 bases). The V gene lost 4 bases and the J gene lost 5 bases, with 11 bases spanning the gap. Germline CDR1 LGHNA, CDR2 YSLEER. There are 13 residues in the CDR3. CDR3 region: CASSPSGVETQYF. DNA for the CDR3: TGCGCCAGCAGCCCATCGGGAGTGGAGACCCAGTACTTC.

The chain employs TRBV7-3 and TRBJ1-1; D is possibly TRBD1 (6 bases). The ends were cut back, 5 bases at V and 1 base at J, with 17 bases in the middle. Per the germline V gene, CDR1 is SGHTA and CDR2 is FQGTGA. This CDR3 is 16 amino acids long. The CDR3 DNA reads TGTGCCAGCAGCCTTGACCGGGGGGGCCCGAACACTGAAGCTTTCTTT. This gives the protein CASSLDRGGPNTEAFF.

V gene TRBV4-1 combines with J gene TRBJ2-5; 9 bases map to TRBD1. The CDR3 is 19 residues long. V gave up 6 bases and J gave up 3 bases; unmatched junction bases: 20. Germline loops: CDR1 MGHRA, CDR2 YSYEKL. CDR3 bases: TGCGCCAGCAGGCGGACAGGGGAAGTTGTGATCTCCGCCAAAGAGACCCAGTACTTC. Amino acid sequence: CASRRTGEVVISAKETQYF.

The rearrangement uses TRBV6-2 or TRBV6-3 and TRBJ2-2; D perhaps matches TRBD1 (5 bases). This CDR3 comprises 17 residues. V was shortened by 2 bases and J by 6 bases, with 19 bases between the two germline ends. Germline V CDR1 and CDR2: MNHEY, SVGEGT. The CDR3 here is CASSYGAGRAFAGELFF. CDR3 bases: TGTGCCAGCAGTTACGGCGCCGGCAGGGCGTTTGCCGGGGAGCTGTTTTTT.

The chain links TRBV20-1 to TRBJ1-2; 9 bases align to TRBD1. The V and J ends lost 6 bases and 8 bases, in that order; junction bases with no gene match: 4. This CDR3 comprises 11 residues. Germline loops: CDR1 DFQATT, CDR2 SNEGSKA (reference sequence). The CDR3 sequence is CSARDREGYTF. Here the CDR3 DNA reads TGCAGTGCCCGGGACAGGGAAGGCTACACCTTC.

CDR3 in amino acids: CASSDRTSYEQYF. The CDR3 coding sequence is TGTGCCAGCAGCGACAGGACGAGCTACGAGCAGTACTTC. This sequence joins TRBV7-6 and TRBJ2-7; perhaps TRBD1 as D (6 bases). CDR1 and CDR2 (germline): SGHVS, FNYEAQ. Deletions cut 5 bases from V and 3 bases from J, with 11 bases between. The CDR3 runs 13 residues.

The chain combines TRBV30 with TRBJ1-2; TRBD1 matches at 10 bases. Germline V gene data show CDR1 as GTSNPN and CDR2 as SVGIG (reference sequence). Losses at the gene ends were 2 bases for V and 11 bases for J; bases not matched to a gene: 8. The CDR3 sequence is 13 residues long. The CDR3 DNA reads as TGTGCCTGGAGTCTCCGGGACAGGGGTGGTTACACCTTC. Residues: CAWSLRDRGGYTF. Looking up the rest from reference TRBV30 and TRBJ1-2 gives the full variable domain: SQTIHQWPATLVQPVGSPLSLECTVEGTSNPNLYWYRQAAGRGLQLLFYSVGIGQISSEVPQNLSASRPQDRQFILSSKKLLLSDSGFYLCAWSLRDRGGYTFGSGTRLTVV.

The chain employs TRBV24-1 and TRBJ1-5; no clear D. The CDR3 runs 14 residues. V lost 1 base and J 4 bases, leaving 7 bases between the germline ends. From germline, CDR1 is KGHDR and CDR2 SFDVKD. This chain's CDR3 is CATSDFRTNQPQHF. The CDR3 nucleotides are TGTGCCACCAGTGATTTTAGGACTAATCAGCCCCAGCATTTT.

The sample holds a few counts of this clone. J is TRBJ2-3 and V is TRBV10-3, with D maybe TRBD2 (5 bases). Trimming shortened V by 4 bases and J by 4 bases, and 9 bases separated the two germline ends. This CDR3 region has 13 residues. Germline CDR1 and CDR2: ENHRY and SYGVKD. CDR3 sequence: CAISAGEADTQYF. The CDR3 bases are TGTGCCATCAGTGCCGGGGAAGCAGATACGCAGTATTTT.

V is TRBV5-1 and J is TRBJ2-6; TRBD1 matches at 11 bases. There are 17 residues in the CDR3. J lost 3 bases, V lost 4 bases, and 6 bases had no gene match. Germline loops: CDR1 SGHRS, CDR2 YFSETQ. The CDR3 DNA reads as TGCGCCAGCAGCAGGACAGGGGGCATAGATGGGGCCAACGTCCTGACTTTC. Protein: CASSRTGGIDGANVLTF.

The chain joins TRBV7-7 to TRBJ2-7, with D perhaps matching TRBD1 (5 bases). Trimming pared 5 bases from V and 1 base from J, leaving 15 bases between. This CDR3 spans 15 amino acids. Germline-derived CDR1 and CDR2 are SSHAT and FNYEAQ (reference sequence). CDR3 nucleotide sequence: TGTGCCAGCAGCCCCATTCTGGACAAGTCCTACGAGCAGTACTTC. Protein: CASSPILDKSYEQYF.

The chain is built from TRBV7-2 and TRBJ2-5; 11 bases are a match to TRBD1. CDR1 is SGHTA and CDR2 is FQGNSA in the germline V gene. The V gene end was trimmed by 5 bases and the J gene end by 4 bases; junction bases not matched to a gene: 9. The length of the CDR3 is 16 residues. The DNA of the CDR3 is TGTGCCAGCAGCCCCATGGGACAGGGGGGCGGAGAGACCCAGTACTTC. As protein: CASSPMGQGGGETQYF.